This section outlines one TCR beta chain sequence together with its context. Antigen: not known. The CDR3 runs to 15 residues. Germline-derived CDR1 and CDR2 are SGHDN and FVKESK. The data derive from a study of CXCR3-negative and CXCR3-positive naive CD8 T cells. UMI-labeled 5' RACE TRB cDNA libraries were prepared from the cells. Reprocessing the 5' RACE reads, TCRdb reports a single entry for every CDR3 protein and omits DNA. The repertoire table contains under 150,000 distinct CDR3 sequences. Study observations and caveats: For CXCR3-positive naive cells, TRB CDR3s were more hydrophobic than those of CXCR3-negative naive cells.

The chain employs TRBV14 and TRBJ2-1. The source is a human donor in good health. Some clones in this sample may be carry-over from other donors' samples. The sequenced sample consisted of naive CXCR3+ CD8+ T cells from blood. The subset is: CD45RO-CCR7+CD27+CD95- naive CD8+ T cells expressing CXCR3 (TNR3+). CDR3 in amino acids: CASSQEAGSYNEQFF.